This TCR beta chain was obtained from a study of chemoradiotherapy in HPV16-positive cancers. The sample holds a few counts of this clone. V was clipped by 8 bases and J by 0 bases, with 14 bases between them. Germline CDR1 and CDR2: MNHNY and SVGAGI (reference sequence). There are 15 residues in the CDR3. Sequenced by immunoSEQ multiplex PCR; TCRdb stores in-frame clones only, minus some. This sample has over 35,000 clones, with approximately 73% found just once. The receptor was isolated from a human donor with HPV-associated anogenital cancer. The rearrangement links TRBV6-6 to TRBJ1-3, with unresolved D. This material consisted of blood, taken from a patient who underwent chemoradiotherapy. CDR3 region: CASSVGGSSGNTIYF. The CDR3 DNA reads TGTGCCAGCTCAGTAGGCGGCTCCTCTGGAAACACCATATATTTT.